This T cell receptor (beta chain) was obtained from a study of cytomegalovirus exposure and HLA in healthy donors. For the study at large: The same platform as the roughly 700 first-cohort repertoires was used for the 120 validation repertoires, a later analysis reported.

In germline, CDR1 is LNHDA, CDR2 SQIVND (reference sequence). CDR3 length equals 16 residues. J gave up 4 bases and V 3 bases, and 8 bases lay outside the gene matches. On this clone itself: Its antigen is still unknown.

Study results and limitations: A list of around 150 TCR beta chains associated with cytomegalovirus was given.

Sequencing was performed with immunoSEQ multiplex PCR; in TCRdb, only in-frame clones are kept and a portion is missing. The profile shows 200,000 or so clones, over 75% of them singletons. The source is a woman between 18 and 29 years old in good health and CMV-seropositive. The genes are TRBV19 and TRBJ2-7, with 11 bases identical to TRBD2. What was sequenced was PBMCs. Written as DNA, the CDR3 is TGTGCCAGTAGTATGGGAACTCTAGCGGGAGGTTACGAGCAGTACTTC. This translates into CASSMGTLAGGYEQYF. Full variable domain (rest looked up from reference TRBV19 and TRBJ2-7): DGGITQSPKYLFRKEGQNVTLSCEQNLNHDAMYWYRQDPGQGLRLIYYSQIVNDFQKGDIAEGYSVSREKKESFPLTVTSAQKNPTAFYLCASSMGTLAGGYEQYFGPGTRLTVT.